These 19 T cell receptor beta chains were all obtained from the same sample, sequenced in a study of blood T cell repertoires in COVID-19. The method was immunoSEQ multiplex PCR; TCRdb's version includes in-frame clones alone and lacks a portion of them. In the table there are about 280,000 clones, roughly 86% of which are singletons. Sequenced sample: PBMCs or T cells enriched from blood (not recorded which). These receptors were collected from a woman aged 55-75 years who had recovered from COVID-19.

A remark on this clone: Possible read error: a much larger clone is one base away. The chain links TRBV5-4 to TRBJ1-2, with TRBD1 matching over 7 bases. Looked up from germline, CDR1 is SGHNT and CDR2 is YYREEE (reference sequence). The V gene end was trimmed by 0 bases and the J gene end by 4 bases; junction bases not matched to a gene: 3. The CDR3 covers 14 residues. This CDR3 is CASSLGQGGYGYTF. CDR3 coding DNA: TGTGCCAGCAGCTTGGGACAGGGAGGCTATGGCTACACCTTC. Full variable domain (remainder filled in from reference TRBV5-4 and TRBJ1-2): ETGVTQSPTHLIKTRGQQVTLRCSSQSGHNTVSWYQQALGQGPQFIFQYYREEENGRGNFPPRFSGLQFPNYSSELNVNALELDDSALYLCASSLGQGGYGYTFGSGTRLTVV.

V usage is TRBV28 and J usage is TRBJ1-4; the D is unclear. The CDR3 totals 16 residues. Germline lookup yields CDR1 MDHEN and CDR2 SYDVKM. The V and J ends lost 3 bases and 7 bases respectively, with 18 bases between them. The CDR3: CASSFEARQPVEKLFF. CDR3 in DNA: TGTGCCAGCAGTTTCGAGGCACGTCAGCCCGTTGAAAAACTGTTTTTT.

The V gene is TRBV15, the J gene TRBJ1-1, with D uncertain. V was clipped by 1 base and J by 7 bases, with 19 bases between them. The CDR3 runs 16 residues. Per the germline V gene, CDR1 is LNHNV and CDR2 is YYDKDF (reference sequence). CDR3 sequence: CATSRGVSPEEIEAFF. The DNA of the CDR3 is TGTGCCACCAGCAGAGGTGTCAGCCCGGAGGAGATTGAAGCTTTCTTT.

The chain recombines TRBV7-2 with TRBJ2-1; D uncertain. This CDR3 has 15 residues. Germline CDR1 SGHTA, CDR2 FQGNSA. Deletions cut 2 bases from V and 0 bases from J, with 8 bases between. CDR3 nucleotide sequence: TGTGCCAGCAGCTTAAACGCCGGCTCCTACAATGAGCAGTTCTTC. This encodes CASSLNAGSYNEQFF. The whole variable domain, remainder taken from reference TRBV7-2 and TRBJ2-1, is GAGVSQSPSNKVTEKGKDVELRCDPISGHTALYWYRQSLGQGLEFLIYFQGNSAPDKSGLPSDRFSAERTGGSVSTLTIQRTQQEDSAVYLCASSLNAGSYNEQFFGPGTRLTVL.

V is TRBV5-1 and J is TRBJ1-4, with a tentative D call TRBD1 (5 bases). The CDR3 is 14 residues long. Germline loops: CDR1 SGHRS, CDR2 YFSETQ. V lost 1 base and J 7 bases, leaving 11 bases between the germline ends. The CDR3 nucleotides read TGCGCCAGCAGCTTGCAGCAGGGAGGTGAAAAACTGTTTTTT. This encodes CASSLQQGGEKLFF.

This chain uses TRBV5-1 with TRBJ2-3; D is unresolved. V shed 3 bases and J shed 6 bases, with 5 bases lying between them. This CDR3 region has 11 residues. CDR1 and CDR2 from the germline V gene are SGHRS and YFSETQ. The CDR3 nucleotides are TGCGCCAGCAGCTCCATGGATACGCAGTATTTT. This gives the protein CASSSMDTQYF.

V gene TRBV15 combines with J gene TRBJ2-5, with 12 bases matching TRBD2. J lost 0 bases, V lost 5 bases, and 13 bases had no gene match. Germline V lookup: CDR1 LNHNV, CDR2 YYDKDF (reference sequence). The CDR3 is 19 residues long. The CDR3 DNA follows: TGTGCCACCAGCGGGGGCAGACTAGCGGGAGCTAGTTACCAAGAGACCCAGTACTTC. Its translation is CATSGGRLAGASYQETQYF.

The rearrangement uses TRBV5-4 and TRBJ2-1, with 7 bases matching TRBD1. CDR1 SGHNT and CDR2 YYREEE come from the germline V gene (reference sequence). Trimming took 0 bases from V and 2 from J; bases not matched to a gene: 5. The length of the CDR3 is 16 residues. The CDR3 reads CASSLGGQPPYNEQFF. In DNA form, the CDR3 reads TGTGCCAGCAGCTTGGGGGGACAGCCTCCCTACAATGAGCAGTTCTTC.

The chain uses TRBV9 and TRBJ1-4, with a weak D call TRBD1 (5 bases). Trimming took 0 bases from V and 7 from J, leaving 10 bases between them. This CDR3 is 14 amino acids long. Per the germline V gene, CDR1 is SGDLS and CDR2 is YYNGEE. The CDR3 DNA is TGTGCCAGCAGCGTAGACCTTACAGGTGAAAAACTGTTTTTT. Its protein product is CASSVDLTGEKLFF. The whole variable domain, filled in from reference TRBV9 and TRBJ1-4, reads DSGVTQTPKHLITATGQRVTLRCSPRSGDLSVYWYQQSLDQGLQFLIQYYNGEERAKGNILERFSAQQFPDLHSELNLSSLELGDSALYFCASSVDLTGEKLFFGSGTQLSVL.

In nucleotides, the CDR3 is TGTGCCAGTAGTTGGGTGGCAGGGGGCATGAGTGATGGCTACACCTTC. Encoded protein: CASSWVAGGMSDGYTF. The chain recombines TRBV19 with TRBJ1-2; TRBD1 aligns across 8 bases. Trimming removed 5 bases from V and 6 bases from J; junction bases left unmatched: 14. CDR1 and CDR2 from the germline V gene are LNHDA and SQIVND (reference sequence). The CDR3 consists of 16 residues.

V gene TRBV6-1 combines with J gene TRBJ1-6; D may be TRBD1 (6 bases). Germline V lookup: CDR1 MNHNS, CDR2 SASEGT. This CDR3 is 17 amino acids long. V lost 3 bases to trimming and J lost 0 bases, with 12 bases between them. The CDR3 bases are TGTGCCAGCAGTGAGGGAGGGGGGAGCTCCTATAATTCACCCCTCCACTTT. Protein sequence: CASSEGGGSSYNSPLHF.

The chain carries TRBV2 and TRBJ1-5; D is unresolved. The CDR3 is 14 residues long. V was clipped by 5 bases and J by 6 bases, with 14 bases between them. Per the germline V gene, CDR1 is SNHLY and CDR2 is FYNNEI. The CDR3 spells CASSRIDLGQPQHF. CDR3 in DNA: TGTGCCAGCAGTAGGATCGACCTAGGTCAGCCCCAGCATTTT.

This chain uses TRBV11-2 with TRBJ1-5, with 8 bases identical to TRBD1. Germline V gene lookup returns CDR1 SGHAT and CDR2 FQNNGV. J lost 0 bases, V lost 5 bases, and 6 bases had no gene match. The CDR3 totals 16 residues. The CDR3 region has the DNA TGTGCCAGCAGCCTAGGGACAGGCTCTAGCAATCAGCCCCAGCATTTT. It specifies CASSLGTGSSNQPQHF.

The count of this clone is one. J is TRBJ1-1 and V is TRBV5-1; no firm D call. This CDR3 comprises 16 residues. The V and J ends lost 2 bases and 0 bases respectively, with 14 bases between them. Germline V gives CDR1 SGHRS, CDR2 YFSETQ. The CDR3 nucleotides are TGCGCCAGCAGCTTTGGGATGCGGGAACTGAACACTGAAGCTTTCTTT. Translating it yields CASSFGMRELNTEAFF.

The chain joins TRBV5-1 to TRBJ2-7, with D tentatively TRBD2 (5 bases). Trimming pared 5 bases from V and 6 bases from J, leaving 12 bases between. The CDR3 spans 12 residues. Germline lookup yields CDR1 SGHRS and CDR2 YFSETQ. The CDR3 DNA sequence: TGCGCCAGCAGTCCCCGGGGTGTCGAGCAGTACTTC. Protein: CASSPRGVEQYF.

This clone was picked up one time. The chain employs TRBV5-3 and TRBJ1-2; tentatively, D is TRBD1 (5 bases). Being an ORF, TRBV5-3 has a function that is uncertain. V shed 7 bases and J shed 8 bases, with 15 bases lying between them. CDR3 size: 12 residues. The CDR3 is CARQAGLIGYTF. Written as DNA, the CDR3 is TGTGCCAGACAGGCAGGGCTGATCGGCTACACCTTC.

This rearrangement joins TRBV20-1 to TRBJ2-3, with no clear D. The CDR3 has 15 amino acids. Looked up from germline, CDR1 is DFQATT and CDR2 is SNEGSKA (reference sequence). V lost 3 bases to trimming and J lost 0 bases, with 13 bases between them. CDR3 nucleotides: TGCAGTGCTAGTAACTACCCCACTAGCACAGATACGCAGTATTTT. Translating gives CSASNYPTSTDTQYF.

The chain combines TRBV5-6 with TRBJ1-6; no definite D call. CDR1 is SGHDT, CDR2 YYEEEE, per germline. This CDR3 is built from 15 residues. V lost 5 bases to trimming and J lost 11 bases, with 20 bases between them. The CDR3 region is CASSFEGTPGAPLHF. The CDR3 DNA reads TGTGCCAGCAGTTTTGAGGGAACCCCTGGGGCACCCCTCCACTTT.

J is TRBJ2-5 and V is TRBV27; 12 nucleotides line up with TRBD2. The CDR3 sequence is 17 residues long. The V gene's germline CDR1 is MNHEY and CDR2 SMNVEV (reference sequence). The ends lost 4 bases at V and 1 base at J; junction bases unmatched: 7. The CDR3 bases are TGTGCCAGCAGTTCCTGGACTAGCGGGAAACTCCAAGAGACCCAGTACTTC. Amino acid sequence: CASSSWTSGKLQETQYF.